These 6 T cell receptor beta chains originate from one sample sequenced in a study of the immune and genomic landscape of osteosarcoma. Clones were read by immunoSEQ multiplex PCR, and TCRdb kept only the in-frame ones, dropping some. The table has roughly 4,900 clones, 60% to 80% seen once. Primary, local recurrence and metastasis osteosarcoma tumors were taken after treatment from poor-prognosis patients. The sequencing input was osteosarcoma tumor tissue from the femur. These receptors were collected from a human donor with osteosarcoma.

The CDR3 DNA reads TGTGCCAGTAGTACGGCTAGCGGGGGCTCCTACGAGCAGTACTTC. Protein: CASSTASGGSYEQYF. The J gene is TRBJ2-7, the V gene TRBV19, with 10 bases lining up with TRBD2. V dropped 4 bases and J dropped 0; count of bases not matched to a gene: 3. This CDR3 comprises 15 residues. CDR1 is LNHDA, CDR2 SQIVND, per germline (reference sequence).

V gene TRBV4-2 combines with J gene TRBJ2-7, with TRBD1 matching 9 bases. This CDR3 is built from 17 residues. Germline-derived CDR1 and CDR2 are LGHNA and YNFKEQ. The V segment lost 5 bases and the J segment 2 bases; nucleotides outside the gene matches: 13. The CDR3 loop is CASSVRYGTGKPYEQYF. CDR3 nucleotides: TGTGCCAGCAGCGTAAGATACGGGACAGGGAAGCCCTACGAGCAGTACTTC.

V and J are TRBV2 and TRBJ1-6; D unresolved. Trimming removed 5 bases at V and 0 bases at J, with 8 bases between. Germline loops: CDR1 SNHLY, CDR2 FYNNEI. The CDR3 sequence is 15 residues long. The DNA for the CDR3 is TGTGCCAGCAGTTTACAAAGCTCCTATAATTCACCCCTCCACTTT. Protein product: CASSLQSSYNSPLHF.

The rearrangement links TRBV13 to TRBJ2-7; no reliable D call. There are 13 residues in the CDR3. V lost 5 bases to trimming and J lost 3 bases, with 11 bases between them. Germline lookup yields CDR1 PRHDT and CDR2 FYEKMQ (reference sequence). CDR3: CASSALLNYEQYF. The CDR3 coding sequence is TGTGCCAGCAGCGCCCTACTAAACTACGAGCAGTACTTC.

This clone is categorized as large. The V call is TRBV11-2, the J call TRBJ1-1; D is perhaps TRBD1 (5 bases). Trimming took 1 base from V and 3 from J, leaving 12 bases between them. The CDR3 loop spans 15 amino acids. In germline, CDR1 is SGHAT, CDR2 FQNNGV. The DNA of the CDR3 is TGTGCCAGCAGCTTAGGCCAGGGTTGGGACACTGAAGCTTTCTTT. Translating it yields CASSLGQGWDTEAFF.

The chain combines TRBV27 with TRBJ2-1; 9 nucleotides agree with TRBD2. The CDR3 spans 15 residues. The V segment lost 7 bases and the J segment 15 bases; nucleotides outside the gene matches: 19. Germline V lookup: CDR1 MNHEY, CDR2 SMNVEV (reference sequence). The CDR3 here is CASTPDSGSGRESFF. As DNA, the CDR3 is TGTGCCAGCACCCCCGATAGCGGGAGTGGGCGTGAGTCGTTCTTC.